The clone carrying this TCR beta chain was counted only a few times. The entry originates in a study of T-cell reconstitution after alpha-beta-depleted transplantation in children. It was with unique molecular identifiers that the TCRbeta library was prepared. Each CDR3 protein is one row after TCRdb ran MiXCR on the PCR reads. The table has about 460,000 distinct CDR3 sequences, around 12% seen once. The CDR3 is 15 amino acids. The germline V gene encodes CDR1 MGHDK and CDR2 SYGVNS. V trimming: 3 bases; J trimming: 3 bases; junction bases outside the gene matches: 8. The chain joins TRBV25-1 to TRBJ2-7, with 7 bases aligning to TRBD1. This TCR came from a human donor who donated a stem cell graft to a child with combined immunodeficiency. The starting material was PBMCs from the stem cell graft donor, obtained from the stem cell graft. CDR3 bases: TGTGCCAGCAGTGAGGCCGCAGGGGGAGTCTACGAGCAGTACTTC. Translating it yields CASSEAAGGVYEQYF.